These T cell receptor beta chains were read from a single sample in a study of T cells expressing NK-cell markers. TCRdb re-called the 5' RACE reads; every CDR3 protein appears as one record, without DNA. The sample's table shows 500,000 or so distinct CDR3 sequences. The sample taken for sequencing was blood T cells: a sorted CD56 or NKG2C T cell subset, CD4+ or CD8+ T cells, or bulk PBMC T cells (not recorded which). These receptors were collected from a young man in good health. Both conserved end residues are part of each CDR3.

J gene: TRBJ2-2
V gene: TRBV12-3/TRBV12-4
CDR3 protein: CASSPSIGAGNGELFF

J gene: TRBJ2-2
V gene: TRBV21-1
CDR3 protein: CASSKERAAGELFF

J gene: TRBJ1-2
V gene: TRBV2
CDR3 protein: CASSLDIYGYTF

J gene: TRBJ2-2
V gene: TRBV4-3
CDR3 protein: CASSTASDGELFF

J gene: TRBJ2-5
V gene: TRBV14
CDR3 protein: CASSQEGPETQYF

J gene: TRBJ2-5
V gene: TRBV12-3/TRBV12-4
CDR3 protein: CASSPVIGPAGETQYF

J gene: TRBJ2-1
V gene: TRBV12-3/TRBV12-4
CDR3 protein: CASSFGLAVLSNEQFF

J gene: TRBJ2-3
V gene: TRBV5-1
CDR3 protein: CASSRGTGGTTDTQYF

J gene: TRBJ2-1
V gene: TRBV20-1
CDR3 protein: CSARGGGAFNEQFF

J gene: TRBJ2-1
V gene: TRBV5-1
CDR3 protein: CASSLASGSYNEQFF

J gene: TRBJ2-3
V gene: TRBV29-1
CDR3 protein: CSVYQGAFTDTQYF

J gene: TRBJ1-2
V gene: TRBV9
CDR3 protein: CASSVFASSLYTF

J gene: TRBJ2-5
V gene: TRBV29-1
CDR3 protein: CSVNLDYAETQYF

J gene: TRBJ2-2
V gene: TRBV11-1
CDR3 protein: CASSFPRTSGLRLNTGELFF

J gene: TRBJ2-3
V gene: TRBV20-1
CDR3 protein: CSASRAPTTDTQYF

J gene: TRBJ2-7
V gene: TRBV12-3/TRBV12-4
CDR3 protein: CASSLVEEQYF

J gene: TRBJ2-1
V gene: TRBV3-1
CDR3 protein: CASSQDRGFYEQFF

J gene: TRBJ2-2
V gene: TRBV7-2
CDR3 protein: CASIGRDGYTGELFF

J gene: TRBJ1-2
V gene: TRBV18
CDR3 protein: CASSPTDSFGYTF

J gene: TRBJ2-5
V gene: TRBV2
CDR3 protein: CASIGGARETQYF

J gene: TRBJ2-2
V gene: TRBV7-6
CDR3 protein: CASSFLESGAGELFF

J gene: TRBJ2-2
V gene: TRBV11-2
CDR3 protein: CASSSTPGQRNTGELFF

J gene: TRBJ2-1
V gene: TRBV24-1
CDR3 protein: CATSVPGTSGRVGEQFF

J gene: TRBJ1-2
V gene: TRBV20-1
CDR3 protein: CSASYEGSDGYTF

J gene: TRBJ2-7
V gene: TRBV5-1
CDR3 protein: CASSIAYEQYF

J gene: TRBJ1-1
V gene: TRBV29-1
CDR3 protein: CSVDPFLMNTEAFF

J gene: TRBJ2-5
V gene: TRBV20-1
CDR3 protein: CSAFTAEDRQETQYF

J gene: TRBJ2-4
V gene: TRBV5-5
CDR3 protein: CASSLVGKNIQYF

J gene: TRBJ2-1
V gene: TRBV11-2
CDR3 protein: CASSFTGWGYNEQFF

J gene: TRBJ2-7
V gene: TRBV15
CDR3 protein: CATSREQGEREQYF

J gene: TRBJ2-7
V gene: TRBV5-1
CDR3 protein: CASSLAGQGPSYEQYF

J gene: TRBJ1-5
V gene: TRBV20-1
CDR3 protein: CSARGDRALRNQPQHF

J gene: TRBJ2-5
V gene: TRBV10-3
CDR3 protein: CAMKGQGQETQYF

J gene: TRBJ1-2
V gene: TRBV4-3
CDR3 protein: CASSQDPLRGRSGYTF

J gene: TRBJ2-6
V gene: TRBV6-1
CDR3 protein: CATSGGEGANVLTF

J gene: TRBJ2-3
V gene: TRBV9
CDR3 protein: CASSVDVAGGLTDTQYF

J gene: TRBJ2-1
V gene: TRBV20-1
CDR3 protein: CSARRQGLGDEQFF

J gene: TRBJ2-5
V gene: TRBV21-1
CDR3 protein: CARIDRGQETQYF

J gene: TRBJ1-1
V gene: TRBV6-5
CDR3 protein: CASSRTRQGWNTEAFF

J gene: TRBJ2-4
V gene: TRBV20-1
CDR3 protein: CSARDVMGQNIQYF

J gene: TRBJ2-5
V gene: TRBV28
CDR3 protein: CASSGAAGGQETQYF

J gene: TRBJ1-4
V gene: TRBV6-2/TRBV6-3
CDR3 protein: CASSYSGRNEKLFF

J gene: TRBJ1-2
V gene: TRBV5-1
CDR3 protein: CASRLGQPFGNYGYTF

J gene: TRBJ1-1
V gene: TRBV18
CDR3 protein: CASSRGQYDTEAFF

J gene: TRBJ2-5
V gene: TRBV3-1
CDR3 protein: CASSRVGGSSIQTQYF

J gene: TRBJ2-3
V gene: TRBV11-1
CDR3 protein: CASSLSPGITTSTDTQYF

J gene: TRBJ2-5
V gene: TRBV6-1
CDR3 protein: CASSRSGGPGTQYF

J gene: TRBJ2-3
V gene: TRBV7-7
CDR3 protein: CASSPLQGGTDTQYF

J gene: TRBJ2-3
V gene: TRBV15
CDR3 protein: CATSRWYGTTDTDTQYF

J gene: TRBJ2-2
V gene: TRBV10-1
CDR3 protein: CASSGGTMNTGELFF

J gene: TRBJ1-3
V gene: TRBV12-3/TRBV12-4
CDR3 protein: CASSLPPENTIYF

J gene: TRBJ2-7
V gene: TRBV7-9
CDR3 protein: CASSLALAGGPYEQYF

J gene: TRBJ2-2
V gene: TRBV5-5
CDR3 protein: CASSFSAGTGDTGELFF